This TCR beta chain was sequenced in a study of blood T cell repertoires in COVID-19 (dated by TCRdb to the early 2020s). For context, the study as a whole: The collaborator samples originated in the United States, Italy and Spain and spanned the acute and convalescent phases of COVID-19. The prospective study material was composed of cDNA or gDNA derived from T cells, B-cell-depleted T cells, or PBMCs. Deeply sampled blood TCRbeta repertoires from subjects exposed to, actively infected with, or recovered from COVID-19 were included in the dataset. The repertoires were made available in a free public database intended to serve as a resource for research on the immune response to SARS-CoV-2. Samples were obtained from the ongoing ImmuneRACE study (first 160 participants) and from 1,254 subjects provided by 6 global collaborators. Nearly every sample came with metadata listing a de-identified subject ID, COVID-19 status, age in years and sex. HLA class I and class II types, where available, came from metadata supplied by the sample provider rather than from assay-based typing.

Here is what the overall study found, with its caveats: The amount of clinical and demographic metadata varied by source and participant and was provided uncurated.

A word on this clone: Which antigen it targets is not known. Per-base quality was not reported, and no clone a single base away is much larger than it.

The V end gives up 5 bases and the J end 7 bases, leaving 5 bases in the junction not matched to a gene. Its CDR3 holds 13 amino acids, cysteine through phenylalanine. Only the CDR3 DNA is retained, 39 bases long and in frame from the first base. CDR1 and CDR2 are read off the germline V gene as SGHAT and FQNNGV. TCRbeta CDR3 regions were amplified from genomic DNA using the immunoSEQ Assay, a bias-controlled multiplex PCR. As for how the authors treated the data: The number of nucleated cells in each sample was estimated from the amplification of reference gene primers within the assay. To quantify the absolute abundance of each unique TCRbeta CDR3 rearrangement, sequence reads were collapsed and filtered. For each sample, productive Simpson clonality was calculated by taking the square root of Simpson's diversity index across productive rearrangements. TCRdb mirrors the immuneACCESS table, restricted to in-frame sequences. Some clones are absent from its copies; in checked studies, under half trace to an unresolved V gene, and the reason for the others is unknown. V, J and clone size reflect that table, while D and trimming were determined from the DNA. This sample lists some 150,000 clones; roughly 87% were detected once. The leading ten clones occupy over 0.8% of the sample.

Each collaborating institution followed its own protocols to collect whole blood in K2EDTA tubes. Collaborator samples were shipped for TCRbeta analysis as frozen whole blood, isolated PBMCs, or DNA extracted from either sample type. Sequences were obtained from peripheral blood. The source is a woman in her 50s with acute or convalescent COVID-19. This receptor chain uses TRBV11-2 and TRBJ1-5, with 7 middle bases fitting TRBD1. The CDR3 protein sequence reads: CASSMTGWQPQHF. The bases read TGTGCCAGCAGCATGACAGGGTGGCAGCCCCAGCATTTT.